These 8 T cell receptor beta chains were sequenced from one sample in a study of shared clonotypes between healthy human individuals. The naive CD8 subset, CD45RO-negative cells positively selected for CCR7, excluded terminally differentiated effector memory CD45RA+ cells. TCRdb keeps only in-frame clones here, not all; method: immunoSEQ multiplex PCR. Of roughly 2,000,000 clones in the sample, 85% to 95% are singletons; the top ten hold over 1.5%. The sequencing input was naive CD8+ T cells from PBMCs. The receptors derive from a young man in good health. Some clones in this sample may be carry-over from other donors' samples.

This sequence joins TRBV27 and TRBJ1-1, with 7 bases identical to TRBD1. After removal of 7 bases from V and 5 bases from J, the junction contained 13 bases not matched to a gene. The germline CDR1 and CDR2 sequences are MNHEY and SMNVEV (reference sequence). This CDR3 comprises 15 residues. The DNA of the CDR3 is TGTGCCAGCATCTTAACCAGGGGGGGGAAAACTGAAGCTTTCTTT. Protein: CASILTRGGKTEAFF.

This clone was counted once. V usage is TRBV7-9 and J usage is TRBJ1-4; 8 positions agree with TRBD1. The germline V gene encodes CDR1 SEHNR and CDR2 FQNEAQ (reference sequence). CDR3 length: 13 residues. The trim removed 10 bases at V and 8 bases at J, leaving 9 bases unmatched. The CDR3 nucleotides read TGTGCCACCAGACAGGGGAGTAAGGAAAAACTGTTTTTT. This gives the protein CATRQGSKEKLFF.

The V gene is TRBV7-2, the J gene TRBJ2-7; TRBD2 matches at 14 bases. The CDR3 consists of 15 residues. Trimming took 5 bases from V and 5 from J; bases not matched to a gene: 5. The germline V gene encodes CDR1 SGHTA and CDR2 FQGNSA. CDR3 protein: CASSVGTSGSDEQYF. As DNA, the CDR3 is TGTGCCAGCAGCGTTGGGACTAGCGGGAGCGACGAGCAGTACTTC.

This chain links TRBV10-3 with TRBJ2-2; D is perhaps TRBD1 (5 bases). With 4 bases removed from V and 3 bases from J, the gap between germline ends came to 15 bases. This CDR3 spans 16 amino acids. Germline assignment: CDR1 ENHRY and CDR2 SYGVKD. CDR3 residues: CAISGPVGVHTGELFF. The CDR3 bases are TGTGCCATCAGTGGGCCAGTAGGGGTCCACACCGGGGAGCTGTTTTTT.

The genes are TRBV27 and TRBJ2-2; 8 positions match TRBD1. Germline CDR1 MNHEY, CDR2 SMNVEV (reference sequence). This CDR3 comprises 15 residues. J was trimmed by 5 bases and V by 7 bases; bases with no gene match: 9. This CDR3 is CASTFGTGKTGELFF. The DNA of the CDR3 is TGTGCCAGCACCTTCGGGACAGGCAAAACCGGGGAGCTGTTTTTT.

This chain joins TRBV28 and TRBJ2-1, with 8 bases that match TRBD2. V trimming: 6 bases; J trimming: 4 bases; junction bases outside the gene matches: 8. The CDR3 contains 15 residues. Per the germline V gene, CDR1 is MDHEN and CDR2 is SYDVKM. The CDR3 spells CASSPWREEYNEQFF. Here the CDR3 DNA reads TGTGCCAGCAGCCCCTGGCGGGAGGAATACAATGAGCAGTTCTTC.

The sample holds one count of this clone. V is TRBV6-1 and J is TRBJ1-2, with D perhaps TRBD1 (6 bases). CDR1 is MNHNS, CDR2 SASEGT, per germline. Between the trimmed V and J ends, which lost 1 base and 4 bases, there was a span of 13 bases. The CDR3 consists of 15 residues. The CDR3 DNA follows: TGTGCCAGCAGTGAAGTACAGGGACTGAGCTATGGCTACACCTTC. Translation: CASSEVQGLSYGYTF.

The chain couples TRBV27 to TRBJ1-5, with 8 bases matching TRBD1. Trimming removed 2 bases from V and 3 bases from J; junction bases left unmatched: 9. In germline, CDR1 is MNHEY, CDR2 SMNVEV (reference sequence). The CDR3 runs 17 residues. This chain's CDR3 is CASSLTRQGPLNQPQHF. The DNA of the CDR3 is TGTGCCAGCAGTTTAACCCGACAGGGGCCTCTCAATCAGCCCCAGCATTTT.